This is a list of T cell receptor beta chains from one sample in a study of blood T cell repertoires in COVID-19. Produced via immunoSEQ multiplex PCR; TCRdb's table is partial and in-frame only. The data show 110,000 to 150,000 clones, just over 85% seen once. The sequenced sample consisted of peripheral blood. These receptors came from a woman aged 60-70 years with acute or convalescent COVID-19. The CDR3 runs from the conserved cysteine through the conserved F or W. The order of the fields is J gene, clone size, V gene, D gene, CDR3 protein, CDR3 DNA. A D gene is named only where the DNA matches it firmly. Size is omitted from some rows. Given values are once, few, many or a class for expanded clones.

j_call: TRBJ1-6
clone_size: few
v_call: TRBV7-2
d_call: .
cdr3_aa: CASSVSRDGGSPLHF
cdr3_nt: TGTGCCAGCAGCGTGTCCCGGGACGGGGGATCACCCCTCCACTTT

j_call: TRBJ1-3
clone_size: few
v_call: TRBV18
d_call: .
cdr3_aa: CASSPQTGPSSGNTIYF
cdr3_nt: TGTGCCAGCTCACCACAGACAGGCCCTAGCTCTGGAAACACCATATATTTT

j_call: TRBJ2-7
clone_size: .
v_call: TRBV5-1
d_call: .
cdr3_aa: CASSLSQGRAYEQYF
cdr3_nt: TGCGCCAGCAGCTTGTCCCAGGGAAGGGCCTACGAGCAGTACTTC

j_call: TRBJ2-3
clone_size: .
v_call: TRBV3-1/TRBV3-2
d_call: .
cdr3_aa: CASSQGAFTDTQYF
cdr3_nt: TGTGCCAGCAGCCAAGGTGCGTTCACAGATACGCAGTATTTT

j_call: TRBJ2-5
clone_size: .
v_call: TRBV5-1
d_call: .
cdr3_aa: CASSVSGETQYF
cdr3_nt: TGCGCCAGCAGCGTGTCCGGAGAGACCCAGTACTTC

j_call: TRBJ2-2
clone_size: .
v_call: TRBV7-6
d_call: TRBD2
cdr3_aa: CASSGSARTSPNTGELFF
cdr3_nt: TGTGCCAGCAGCGGATCGGCGAGGACTAGCCCCAACACCGGGGAGCTGTTTTTT

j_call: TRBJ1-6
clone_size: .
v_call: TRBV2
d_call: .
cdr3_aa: CASRVDFSSPLHF
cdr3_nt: TGTGCCAGCCGGGTTGACTTTAGTTCACCCCTCCACTTT

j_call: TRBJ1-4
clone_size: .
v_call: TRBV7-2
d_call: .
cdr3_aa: CASRITGLTNEKLFF
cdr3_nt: TGTGCCAGCAGGATCACAGGCCTAACTAATGAAAAACTGTTTTTT

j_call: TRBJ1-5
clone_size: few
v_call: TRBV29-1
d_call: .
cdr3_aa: CSVADSFNQPQHF
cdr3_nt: TGCAGCGTCGCTGACAGCTTCAATCAGCCCCAGCATTTT

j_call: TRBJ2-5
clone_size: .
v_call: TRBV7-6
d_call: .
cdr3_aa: CASSPRGGETQYF
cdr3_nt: TGTGCCAGCAGCCCCAGGGGTGGCGAGACCCAGTACTTC

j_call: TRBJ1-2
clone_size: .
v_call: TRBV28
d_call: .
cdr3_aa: CASSKSGLPNGYTF
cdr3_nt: TGTGCTTCATCAAAATCAGGACTCCCCAATGGCTACACCTTC

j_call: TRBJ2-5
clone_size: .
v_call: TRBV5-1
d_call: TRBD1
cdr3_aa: CASSFGQGRETQYF
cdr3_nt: TGCGCCAGCAGCTTCGGACAGGGCCGGGAGACCCAGTACTTC

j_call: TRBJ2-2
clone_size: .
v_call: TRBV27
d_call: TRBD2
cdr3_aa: CASSLLGLAGGGVTGELFF
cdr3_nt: TGTGCCAGCAGTTTACTGGGACTAGCGGGGGGTGGGGTGACCGGGGAGCTGTTTTTT

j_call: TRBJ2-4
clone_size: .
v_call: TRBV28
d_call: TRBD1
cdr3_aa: CASKSDRAFTKNIQYF
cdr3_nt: TGTGCCAGCAAATCTGACAGGGCTTTTACCAAAAACATTCAGTACTTC

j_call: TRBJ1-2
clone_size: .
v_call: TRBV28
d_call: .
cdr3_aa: CASRGTFGYTF
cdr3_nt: TGTGCCAGCAGGGGCACCTTTGGCTACACCTTC

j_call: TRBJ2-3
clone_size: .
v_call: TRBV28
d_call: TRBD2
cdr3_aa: CASSSQTSGATDTQYF
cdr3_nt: TGTGCCAGCAGTTCTCAGACTAGCGGGGCCACAGATACGCAGTATTTT

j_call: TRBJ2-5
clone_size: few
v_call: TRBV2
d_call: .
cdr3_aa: CASSSTGIWETQYF
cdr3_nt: TGTGCCAGCAGTAGTACAGGGATTTGGGAGACCCAGTACTTC

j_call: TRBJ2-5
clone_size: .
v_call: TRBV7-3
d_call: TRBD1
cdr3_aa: CASPLQGRETQYF
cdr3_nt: TGTGCCAGCCCATTACAGGGGAGAGAGACCCAGTACTTC

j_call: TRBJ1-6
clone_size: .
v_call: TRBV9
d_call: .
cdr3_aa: CASSVGAPGSNSPLHF
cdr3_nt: TGTGCCAGCAGCGTAGGAGCCCCGGGGTCTAATTCACCCCTCCACTTT

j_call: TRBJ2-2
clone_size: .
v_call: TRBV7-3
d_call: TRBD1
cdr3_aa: CASSPLGQGAPGELFF
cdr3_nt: TGTGCCAGCAGCCCCTTGGGACAGGGGGCCCCCGGGGAGCTGTTTTTT

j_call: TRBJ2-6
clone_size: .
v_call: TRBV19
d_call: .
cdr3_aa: CASSIGRGRGANVLTF
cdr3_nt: TGTGCCAGTAGTATAGGGCGGGGGCGTGGGGCCAACGTCCTGACTTTC

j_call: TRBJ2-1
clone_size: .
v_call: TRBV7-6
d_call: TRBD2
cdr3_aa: CASSFPAGTRGHNEQFF
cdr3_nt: TGTGCCAGCAGCTTCCCCGCTGGGACTAGGGGCCACAATGAGCAGTTCTTC

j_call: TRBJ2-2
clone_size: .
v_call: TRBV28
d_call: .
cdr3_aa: CASSGPGSGTGELFF
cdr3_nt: TGTGCCAGCAGCGGGCCGGGGTCGGGCACCGGGGAGCTGTTTTTT

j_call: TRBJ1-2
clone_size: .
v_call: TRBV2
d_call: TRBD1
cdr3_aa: CASRFQGATYGYTF
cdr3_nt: TGTGCCAGCCGTTTCCAGGGGGCGACCTATGGCTACACCTTC

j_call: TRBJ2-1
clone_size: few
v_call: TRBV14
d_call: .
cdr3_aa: CASSPLYYNEQFF
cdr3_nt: TGTGCCAGCAGCCCCTTGTACTACAATGAGCAGTTCTTC

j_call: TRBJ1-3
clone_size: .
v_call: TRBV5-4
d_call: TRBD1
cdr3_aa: CASSSGTGEVGYGNTIYF
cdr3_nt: TGTGCCAGCAGCTCAGGGACAGGGGAGGTTGGGTATGGAAACACCATATATTTT

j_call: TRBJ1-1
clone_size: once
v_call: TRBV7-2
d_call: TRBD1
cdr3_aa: CASSLDRVTEAFF
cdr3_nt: TGTGCCAGCAGCTTGGACAGGGTCACTGAAGCTTTCTTT